This TCR beta chain was found in a study of T cells after yellow fever vaccination. Study overall: Those fractions that held only low numbers of cells were prepared using the SMART-Seq v4 Ultra Low Input RNA kit. Study-level points and caveats: Faster peaking, at day 5 versus 15, marked a secondary response that was weaker. Of the clonotypes, a small share occurred in both CD4 and CD8 compartments.

Concerning this clonotype: What it recognizes is unknown.

5'RACE template switching produced TCR cDNA carrying a universal primer site and UMIs. TCRdb reprocessed the 5' RACE reads via MiXCR and lists one record per CDR3 protein. The table shows approximately 550,000 distinct CDR3 sequences, with over 15% occurring only once. Between the trimmed V and J ends, which lost 4 bases and 0 bases, there was a span of 7 bases. The CDR3 sequence is 13 residues long. The V gene's germline CDR1 is LGHDT and CDR2 YNNKEL (reference sequence). Sequences were derived from PBMCs, sampled 15 days after the yellow fever booster vaccination. This clonotype was obtained from a man under 40 who received the YFV17D yellow fever vaccine. V and J are TRBV3-1 and TRBJ2-7, with D perhaps matching TRBD2 (6 bases). The CDR3, as DNA: TGTGCCAGCAGCCGGGACTTCTCCTACGAGCAGTACTTC. The encoded protein is CASSRDFSYEQYF.